The next 10 T cell receptor beta chains were all read from a single sample in a study of T cell responses to AZD1222 COVID-19 vaccine. The method was immunoSEQ multiplex PCR; TCRdb's version includes in-frame clones alone and lacks a portion of them. Among some 130,000 clones listed, roughly 82% were seen once. Here the sequenced sample was peripheral blood, taken on day 0 of AZD1222 vaccination. The origin of the receptors is an adult in good health.

V and J are TRBV19 and TRBJ1-5; D uncertain. This CDR3 is 12 amino acids long. Between the trimmed V and J ends, which lost 6 bases and 7 bases, there was a span of 10 bases. Germline V gene sequence: CDR1 LNHDA, CDR2 SQIVND (reference sequence). The CDR3 loop is CASRGGRQPQHF. CDR3 coding DNA: TGTGCCAGTAGAGGCGGCAGGCAGCCCCAGCATTTT. The full variable domain, in which reference TRBV19 and TRBJ1-5 provide the parts outside the CDR3, is DGGITQSPKYLFRKEGQNVTLSCEQNLNHDAMYWYRQDPGQGLRLIYYSQIVNDFQKGDIAEGYSVSREKKESFPLTVTSAQKNPTAFYLCASRGGRQPQHFGDGTRLSIL.

This chain uses TRBV6-5 with TRBJ1-3; TRBD1 is a possible D gene (6 bases). Germline lookup yields CDR1 MNHEY and CDR2 SVGAGI. V was shortened by 7 bases and J by 9 bases, with 22 bases between the two germline ends. The CDR3 length is 15 residues. The CDR3 is CASKAGGTIYGTIYF. CDR3 DNA: TGTGCCAGCAAGGCGGGGGGGACAATATACGGCACCATATATTTT.

A single count supports this clone. The chain recombines TRBV19 with TRBJ1-4, with D unresolved. The germline V gene has CDR1 LNHDA and CDR2 SQIVND (reference sequence). Trimming removed 6 bases at V and 0 bases at J, with 14 bases between. The CDR3 runs 16 residues. The DNA of the CDR3 is TGTGCCAGTAGCCCGATTCGAGGTTCAACTAATGAAAAACTGTTTTTT. This sequence encodes CASSPIRGSTNEKLFF.

The chain is built from TRBV7-7 and TRBJ2-3, with TRBD1 matching 9 bases. This CDR3 is 16 amino acids long. CDR1 SSHAT and CDR2 FNYEAQ come from the germline V gene (reference sequence). The V segment lost 4 bases and the J segment 10 bases; nucleotides outside the gene matches: 15. The CDR3 DNA follows: TGTGCCAGCAGCTCTGGGTCCGGGACAGGGAGTGGTGCGCAGTATTTT. This codes for CASSSGSGTGSGAQYF.

This clone was seen a handful of times. The rearrangement links TRBV5-6 to TRBJ1-2; perhaps TRBD1 as D (5 bases). The CDR3 length is 11 residues. From germline, CDR1 is SGHDT and CDR2 YYEEEE. The V end lost 4 bases, the J end lost 8 bases, and 9 bases lay between the germline ends. The CDR3 sequence: CASSLAGGYTF. CDR3 in DNA: TGTGCCAGCAGCCTCGCAGGGGGCTACACCTTC.

The rearrangement joins TRBV7-2 to TRBJ1-1; no clear D. Germline V CDR1 and CDR2: SGHTA, FQGNSA. There are 15 residues in the CDR3. The germline V and J ends were trimmed by 1 base and 1 base, with 10 bases remaining between them. CDR3 coding DNA: TGTGCCAGCAGCTTAGAACTATCCCCGAACACTGAAGCTTTCTTT. Its translation: CASSLELSPNTEAFF.

In nucleotides, the CDR3 is TGTGCCAGCTCACCCCTCCCTAGCGGGCAAGAGACCCAGTACTTC. Its translation: CASSPLPSGQETQYF. The chain combines TRBV18 with TRBJ2-5, with 8 bases identical to TRBD2. The CDR3 length is 15 residues. Unmatched junction bases numbered 5, after V lost 3 bases and J lost 2 bases. CDR1 KGHSH and CDR2 LQKENI come from the germline V gene.

V is TRBV5-8 and J is TRBJ2-7; 8 nucleotides line up with TRBD1. The CDR3 consists of 11 residues. Trimming removed 5 bases from V and 9 bases from J; junction bases left unmatched: 4. The germline V gene has CDR1 SGHTS and CDR2 YDEGEE. The CDR3 DNA reads TGTGCCAGCAGAGGACAGGGATGGCAGTACTTC. Translating gives CASRGQGWQYF.

V is TRBV7-9 and J is TRBJ1-4; unclear D gene. Per the germline V gene, CDR1 is SEHNR and CDR2 is FQNEAQ (reference sequence). V lost 11 bases and J lost 1, with 11 bases in between. The CDR3 has 13 amino acids. The CDR3 loop reads CASRLVTNEKLFF. The CDR3, as DNA: TGTGCCTCCCGTTTAGTAACTAATGAAAAACTGTTTTTT.

The chain is built from TRBV14 and TRBJ1-5; D remains unclear. Trimming pared 3 bases from V and 12 bases from J, leaving 6 bases between. This CDR3 has 10 amino acids. Germline-derived CDR1 and CDR2 are SGHDN and FVKESK. CDR3: CASSHQCQHF. As DNA, the CDR3 is TGTGCCAGCAGCCATCAGTGCCAGCATTTT. Supplemented by reference TRBV14 and TRBJ1-5, the full variable domain reads EAGVTQFPSHSVIEKGQTVTLRCDPISGHDNLYWYRRVMGKEIKFLLHFVKESKQDESGMPNNRFLAERTGGTYSTLKVQPAELEDSGVYFCASSHQCQHFGDGTRLSIL.